One and the same sample provided the 21 T cell receptor beta chains below, sequenced in a study of shared clonotypes between healthy human individuals. Sequencing used immunoSEQ multiplex PCR; TCRdb keeps in-frame clones, though not all of them. Seen here are more than 400,000 clones, approximately 80% observed once, and the top ten hold around 13%. The specimen sequenced was PBMCs. The receptors were sampled from a middle-aged woman in good health. Some clones in this sample may be carry-over from other donors' samples.

The chain employs TRBV7-6 and TRBJ1-3, with TRBD1 matching 8 bases. The J segment lost 2 bases and the V segment lost 4 bases, leaving 7 bases of the junction unmatched. Germline lookup yields CDR1 SGHVS and CDR2 FNYEAQ. The length of the CDR3 is 16 residues. CDR3 residues: CASSSRTGRTGNTIYF. The CDR3 coding sequence is TGTGCCAGCAGCTCCCGGACAGGGCGGACTGGAAACACCATATATTTT.

The rearrangement joins TRBV7-9 to TRBJ1-2; D possibly corresponds to TRBD1 (5 bases). Germline V gene lookup returns CDR1 SEHNR and CDR2 FQNEAQ (reference sequence). Trimming took off 3 bases at V and 4 bases at J, with 15 bases between the two ends. This CDR3 spans 15 amino acids. CDR3 sequence (DNA): TGTGCCAGCAGCTTGGGGCCCCAGGGAATCTATGGCTACACCTTC. Translation gives CASSLGPQGIYGYTF.

The chain links TRBV7-3 to TRBJ2-3; D is unclear. CDR3 length equals 15 residues. V lost 2 bases to trimming and J lost 0 bases, with 9 bases between them. In germline, CDR1 is SGHTA, CDR2 FQGTGA. CDR3 region: CASSLLAVSTDTQYF. CDR3 bases: TGTGCCAGCAGCTTACTGGCAGTTAGCACAGATACGCAGTATTTT.

This chain links TRBV15 with TRBJ1-3; D is ambiguous. V was cut by 3 bases and J by 4 bases, with 10 bases left in between. Germline CDR1 reads LNHNV; CDR2 reads YYDKDF (reference sequence). This CDR3 has 14 amino acids. Written as DNA, the CDR3 is TGTGCCACCAGCAGTCCCCGGGGAGGAAACACCATATATTTT. The encoded protein is CATSSPRGGNTIYF.

This clone was counted once. The chain has TRBV27 and TRBJ2-7; D is perhaps TRBD1 or TRBD2 (5 bases each). This CDR3 has 15 residues. Trimming pared 6 bases from V and 0 bases from J, leaving 15 bases between. In germline, CDR1 is MNHEY, CDR2 SMNVEV (reference sequence). The CDR3 is CASRMRGFSSYEQYF. In nucleotides, the CDR3 is TGTGCCAGCAGAATGAGGGGTTTTAGCTCCTACGAGCAGTACTTC.

The chain carries TRBV5-1 and TRBJ2-7, with D tentatively TRBD1 or TRBD2 (6 bases each). The length of the CDR3 is 14 residues. Trimming shortened V by 0 bases and J by 7 bases, and 14 bases separated the two germline ends. CDR1 is SGHRS and CDR2 is YFSETQ in the germline V gene. The chain's CDR3 is CASSLETGAREQYF. The CDR3 DNA reads as TGCGCCAGCAGCTTGGAAACGGGGGCGCGGGAGCAGTACTTC.

The V call is TRBV5-6, the J call TRBJ2-5; D remains ambiguous. The DNA matches TRBJ2-7 better at its end, which makes the J call doubtful. The CDR3 is made up of 11 amino acids. The germline V gene encodes CDR1 SGHDT and CDR2 YYEEEE. This CDR3 reads CASSGRHEQYF. The CDR3 DNA follows: TGTGCCAGCAGCGGGCGGCACGAGCAGTACTTC.

The genes are TRBV7-8 and TRBJ1-3; D possibly corresponds to TRBD1 (6 bases). Between the trimmed V and J ends, which lost 1 base and 0 bases, there was a span of 16 bases. The CDR3 is 18 amino acids. Germline CDR1 is SGHVS and CDR2 is FQNEAQ. CDR3 in amino acids: CASSLGSQGLRSGNTIYF. The CDR3 DNA reads TGTGCCAGCAGCTTAGGTTCACAGGGACTTCGCTCTGGAAACACCATATATTTT.

The chain recombines TRBV10-3 with TRBJ2-7, with TRBD1 identical over 8 bases. With 3 bases clipped from V and 3 bases from J, the junction kept 10 bases outside the gene matches. This CDR3 is 16 amino acids long. Per germline, CDR1 ENHRY and CDR2 SYGVKD. CDR3 residues: CAISDRIRTGSYEQYF. The CDR3 DNA is TGTGCCATCAGTGACCGGATCCGGACAGGGAGCTACGAGCAGTACTTC.

This clone was seen only a few times. CDR3: CASSPSGRGYTEAFF. The CDR3 DNA reads as TGTGCCAGCAGTCCCTCGGGCCGAGGGTACACTGAAGCTTTCTTT. The chain couples TRBV28 to TRBJ1-1; D call uncertain. This CDR3 is 15 amino acids long. Trimming pared 5 bases from V and 3 bases from J, leaving 16 bases between. CDR1 MDHEN and CDR2 SYDVKM come from the germline V gene.

This chain connects TRBV5-1 to TRBJ1-2, with 10 bases aligning to TRBD1. Germline V lookup: CDR1 SGHRS, CDR2 YFSETQ. The CDR3 extends over 16 amino acids. J lost 2 bases, V lost 0 bases, and 4 bases had no gene match. This CDR3 reads CASSLEGQGTNYGYTF. CDR3 in DNA: TGCGCCAGCAGCTTGGAGGGACAGGGGACAAACTATGGCTACACCTTC.

Points on this clone: A read error may explain this, as a much larger clone is one base away. At the DNA level, this CDR3 is encoded by other sequences in the same sample as well. The chain couples TRBV28 to TRBJ1-5, with D hard to call. The V gene's germline CDR1 is MDHEN and CDR2 SYDVKM. CDR3 length: 11 residues. In nucleotides, the CDR3 is TGTGCCAGCAGTCGGTATCAGCCCCAACATTTT. Translated: CASSRYQPQHF.

The rearrangement joins TRBV9 to TRBJ1-2; the match to TRBD1 covers 7 bases. Germline CDR1 SGDLS, CDR2 YYNGEE. The V segment lost 0 bases and the J segment 0 bases; nucleotides outside the gene matches: 2. There are 15 residues in the CDR3. CDR3 loop: CASSVGQGANYGYTF. Here the CDR3 DNA reads TGTGCCAGCAGCGTAGGGCAGGGGGCTAACTATGGCTACACCTTC.

The chain joins TRBV28 to TRBJ2-7; TRBD2 agrees at 12 bases. Trimming removed 6 bases from V and 9 bases from J; junction bases left unmatched: 12. CDR3 size: 15 residues. Germline V gene data show CDR1 as MDHEN and CDR2 as SYDVKM. CDR3 DNA: TGTGCCAGCAGGGGCGGACTAGCGGGGCTAGGGAGGCAGTACTTC. This codes for CASRGGLAGLGRQYF.

This sequence joins TRBV4-3 and TRBJ2-1; the match to TRBD2 covers 15 bases. Trimming took 0 bases from V and 7 from J; bases not matched to a gene: 16. CDR1 and CDR2 (germline): LGHNA, YSLEER. The CDR3 extends over 21 amino acids. CDR3 bases: TGCGCCAGCAGCCAAGATCTCCCCGGACTAGCGGGAGGGCCGGTAGGGAATGAGCAGTTCTTC. Translated: CASSQDLPGLAGGPVGNEQFF.

This clone was recorded only once. This sequence joins TRBV29-1 and TRBJ2-5, with 7 bases fitting TRBD2. V was pared by 7 bases and J by 5 bases, with 7 bases of the junction left unmatched. CDR1 is SQVTM and CDR2 is ANQGSEA in the germline V gene. CDR3 size: 12 residues. The CDR3 loop is CSARTSFETQYF. The CDR3 DNA reads TGCAGCGCCCGGACTAGTTTTGAGACCCAGTACTTC.

In this sample, this clone turned up once. This chain joins TRBV19 and TRBJ1-5, with D uncertain. The V end was cut by 3 bases, the J end by 4 bases, with 19 bases between. Germline CDR1 LNHDA, CDR2 SQIVND (reference sequence). The CDR3 loop spans 17 amino acids. DNA for the CDR3: TGTGCCAGTAGTATTCACAGTAGCCGCGACCGGAATCAGCCCCAGCATTTT. Its protein is CASSIHSSRDRNQPQHF.

This clone was counted once. The chain combines TRBV27 with TRBJ2-7, with D unclear. This CDR3 is built from 16 residues. With 2 bases removed from V and 7 bases from J, the gap between germline ends came to 21 bases. CDR1 and CDR2 (germline): MNHEY, SMNVEV (reference sequence). The CDR3 coding sequence is TGTGCCAGCAGTTTAACCCCCAGTGTGTACCTACGGGAGCAGTACTTC. Translating it yields CASSLTPSVYLREQYF.

This clone is a singleton in its sample. This may be a read error, as it is one base from a much larger clone. The chain recombines TRBV30 with TRBJ1-5, with 7 bases aligning to TRBD1. With 2 bases clipped from V and 6 bases from J, the junction kept 7 bases outside the gene matches. CDR1 and CDR2 (germline): GTSNPN, SVGIG (reference sequence). The CDR3 has 14 amino acids. CDR3 in DNA: TGTGCCTGGAGTCTGGGACAGAGAGGTCAGCCCCAGCATTTT. As protein: CAWSLGQRGQPQHF.

This chain connects TRBV28 to TRBJ2-5, with D possibly TRBD1 on 5 matching bases. Germline CDR1 MDHEN, CDR2 SYDVKM. This CDR3 is 13 amino acids long. V lost 6 bases, J lost 1 base, and 9 bases lay in between. The CDR3 sequence is CASSRTPQETQYF. CDR3 sequence (DNA): TGTGCCAGCAGCCGGACACCCCAAGAGACCCAGTACTTC.

The chain links TRBV28 to TRBJ2-7; 7 bases line up with TRBD2. The CDR3 spans 15 residues. Germline V lookup: CDR1 MDHEN, CDR2 SYDVKM. The J segment lost 2 bases and the V segment lost 6 bases, leaving 10 bases of the junction unmatched. Here the CDR3 DNA reads TGTGCCAGCAGCCTGGGGGGAGGGGCAGCCTACGAGCAGTACTTC. As protein: CASSLGGGAAYEQYF.